The rows below give T cell receptor beta chains drawn from one sample of a study of cytomegalovirus exposure and HLA in healthy donors. Profiling relied on immunoSEQ multiplex PCR, and the TCRdb table lists in-frame clones only, not all of them. There are 90,000 to 120,000 clones in the sample; roughly 70% occur only once, and 14% lies in the top ten. Sequenced material: PBMCs. These receptors originate from a middle-aged woman in good health and CMV-seropositive. Both conserved end residues are part of each CDR3. D genes are given only for firm matches. Clone size is stated in some rows and not others, as once, few, many or a class when expanded.

cdr3_aa cdr3_nt v_call clone_size j_call d_call
CASSFPSDRSNADTQYF TGCGCCAGCAGCTTCCCGTCGGACAGGTCGAATGCAGATACGCAGTATTTT TRBV5-1 . TRBJ2-3 TRBD1
CAIWAGDRNQPQHF TGTGCCATCTGGGCCGGGGATCGCAATCAGCCCCAGCATTTT TRBV10-3 few TRBJ1-5 .
CAWKKGQGTYEQYF TGTGCCTGGAAGAAAGGACAGGGGACCTACGAGCAGTACTTC TRBV30 . TRBJ2-7 TRBD1
CASSPNRGTNEKLFF TGTGCCAGCAGCCCTAACCGGGGGACTAATGAAAAACTGTTTTTT TRBV5-4 . TRBJ1-4 .
CASRTGGGKKLFF TGTGCCAGCAGGACAGGGGGGGGGAAAAAACTGTTTTTT TRBV6-5 . TRBJ1-4 TRBD1
CASMQGVGTDTQYF TGTGCCAGCATGCAGGGGGTAGGCACAGATACGCAGTATTTT TRBV6-1 . TRBJ2-3 TRBD1
CASSLFPGSTNYGYTF TGTGCCAGCAGCTTGTTTCCGGGGTCCACTAACTATGGCTACACCTTC TRBV5-6 . TRBJ1-2 .
CASSLVGTAHPNEQFF TGTGCCAGCAGCTTAGTAGGGACAGCGCACCCCAATGAGCAGTTCTTC TRBV11-2 . TRBJ2-1 TRBD1
CAISAGGGDEQPLYGYTF TGTGCCATCAGTGCCGGCGGGGGGGATGAGCAACCCCTCTATGGCTACACCTTC TRBV10-3 . TRBJ1-2 .
CASSGRQGQTDTQYF TGTGCCAGCTCAGGGCGGCAGGGCCAGACAGATACGCAGTATTTT TRBV18 . TRBJ2-3 .
CASSRAGYYEQYF TGCGCCAGCAGCCGGGCGGGTTACTACGAGCAGTACTTC TRBV5-1 . TRBJ2-7 .
CASSLGQGATFSYEQYF TGTGCCAGCAGCCTCGGACAGGGGGCGACTTTCTCCTACGAGCAGTACTTC TRBV7-9 few TRBJ2-7 TRBD1
CASSQQGFNSPLHF TGTGCCAGCAGTCAACAGGGTTTCAATTCACCCCTCCACTTT TRBV27 few TRBJ1-6 .
CASILRDPQKAFF TGTGCCAGCATCCTCCGGGATCCACAAAAAGCTTTCTTT TRBV28 . TRBJ1-1 .
CASSPGTGTDTQYF TGCGCCAGCAGCCCGGGGACAGGCACAGATACGCAGTATTTT TRBV5-1 . TRBJ2-3 TRBD1
CASSLARGGLRVSPLHF TGTGCCAGCAGCTTAGCCCGGGGGGGATTGAGGGTCTCACCCCTCCACTTT TRBV7-8 . TRBJ1-6 .
CASTTGGRHTEAFF TGCGCCAGCACTACAGGGGGAAGACACACTGAAGCTTTCTTT TRBV5-1 once TRBJ1-1 TRBD1
CAVGGPSSYNSPLHF TGTGCCGTAGGAGGTCCTAGCTCCTATAATTCACCCCTCCACTTT TRBV27 . TRBJ1-6 .
CASSLVGQGLHEQYF TGTGCCAGCAGCTTAGTCGGACAGGGGCTGCACGAGCAGTACTTC TRBV7-2 . TRBJ2-7 TRBD1
CASSPGTGGNTEAFF TGCGCCAGCAGCCCAGGGACAGGCGGGAACACTGAAGCTTTCTTT TRBV5-1 . TRBJ1-1 TRBD1
CASSLQQGTYNEQFF TGTGCCAGCAGCTTACAGCAGGGGACGTACAATGAGCAGTTCTTC TRBV11-3 . TRBJ2-1 .
CSVGFDVRGEQFF TGCAGCGTTGGGTTCGACGTACGGGGTGAGCAGTTCTTC TRBV29-1 . TRBJ2-1 .
CAWNVNSGNTIYF TGTGCCTGGAATGTTAACTCTGGAAACACCATATATTTT TRBV30 . TRBJ1-3 .
CASSQDPRRGGANYGYTF TGCGCCAGCAGCCAAGACCCTCGACGCGGGGGAGCTAACTATGGCTACACCTTC TRBV4-3 . TRBJ1-2 .
CASSQNDREAFF TGCGCCAGCAGCCAAAATGACAGGGAAGCTTTCTTT TRBV4-3 . TRBJ1-1 .
CASSLEGEETQYF TGCGCCAGCAGCTTAGAGGGGGAAGAGACCCAGTACTTC TRBV5-1 . TRBJ2-5 .
CASSWTFQGDNEKLFF TGTGCCAGCAGTTGGACCTTTCAGGGGGACAATGAAAAACTGTTTTTT TRBV6-5 once TRBJ1-4 TRBD1
CASSSYRDRAYEQYF TGTGCCAGCAGCTCGTACCGGGACAGGGCCTACGAGCAGTACTTC TRBV7-6 few TRBJ2-7 TRBD1
CASSSNRGAYEQYF TGTGCCAGCAGCTCAAACAGGGGCGCCTACGAGCAGTACTTC TRBV7-2 . TRBJ2-7 TRBD1